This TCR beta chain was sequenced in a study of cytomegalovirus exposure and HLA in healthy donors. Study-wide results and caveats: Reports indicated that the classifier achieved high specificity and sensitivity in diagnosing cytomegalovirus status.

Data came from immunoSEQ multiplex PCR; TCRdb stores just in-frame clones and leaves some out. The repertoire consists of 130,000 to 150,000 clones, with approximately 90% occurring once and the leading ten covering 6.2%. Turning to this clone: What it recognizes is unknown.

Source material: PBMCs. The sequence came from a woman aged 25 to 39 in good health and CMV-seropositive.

The CDR3 sequence: CASSPGQAKDTQYF. The CDR3 DNA reads as TGTGCCAGCAGCCCCGGACAGGCGAAGGATACGCAGTATTTT. The chain carries TRBV5-4 and TRBJ2-3; TRBD1 agrees at 7 bases. After removal of 4 bases from V and 6 bases from J, the junction contained 8 bases not matched to a gene. CDR1 is SGHNT, CDR2 YYREEE, per germline (reference sequence). The CDR3 totals 14 residues.